This T cell receptor beta chain was documented in a study of blood T cell repertoires in COVID-19. On the study more broadly: COVID-19 samples from acute and convalescent phases originated in the United States, Italy and Spain. Nucleic acid was either cDNA or gDNA, and it came from T cells, B-cell-depleted T cells, or PBMCs.

Authors' analysis steps: How many nucleated cells were present was estimated from reference gene primer amplification. Assay: immunoSEQ multiplex PCR; the TCRdb copy retains only in-frame clones and omits some. That table supplies the V and J calls and clone size; D and trimming were determined from the DNA. The data contain about 24,000 clones, over 80% of them singletons. J was trimmed by 10 bases and V by 7 bases; bases with no gene match: 6. This CDR3 spans 10 amino acids. Germline V gene data show CDR1 as DFQATT and CDR2 as SNEGSKA (reference sequence). The receptor's source is a human donor with active COVID-19. The donor label of this sample is uncertain. The sequencing input was peripheral blood. This chain joins TRBV20-1 and TRBJ1-2; 7 nucleotides agree with TRBD1. The CDR3 region has the DNA TGCAGTGTAGCAGGGGGATACTACACCTTC. Translation gives CSVAGGYYTF.